This note documents a single T cell receptor (beta chain) sequence. The data derive from a study of blood T cell repertoires in COVID-19. Study-level information: Researchers got acute and convalescent COVID-19 samples from the United States, Italy and Spain. In each case, the material was cDNA or gDNA derived from T cells, B-cell-depleted T cells, or PBMCs.

In the authors' methods: Reference gene primer amplification gave estimated nucleated cell counts. Method: immunoSEQ multiplex PCR; TCRdb's copy keeps in-frame clones and lacks some. That table furnishes V, J and clone size, whereas the DNA furnished D and trimming. In the table there are roughly 120,000 clones, about 91% of which are singletons. The V and J ends lost 2 bases and 5 bases, in that order; junction bases with no gene match: 8. The germline V gene has CDR1 SGHRS and CDR2 YFSETQ. The CDR3 runs 15 residues. The sample taken for sequencing was peripheral blood. The sequence derives from a woman aged 50 to 60 with active or convalescent COVID-19. The genes are TRBV5-1 and TRBJ2-5, with TRBD1 identical over 8 bases. The CDR3 sequence: CASSFHRGVRETQYF. In nucleotides, the CDR3 is TGCGCCAGCAGCTTCCACAGGGGGGTAAGGGAGACCCAGTACTTC.